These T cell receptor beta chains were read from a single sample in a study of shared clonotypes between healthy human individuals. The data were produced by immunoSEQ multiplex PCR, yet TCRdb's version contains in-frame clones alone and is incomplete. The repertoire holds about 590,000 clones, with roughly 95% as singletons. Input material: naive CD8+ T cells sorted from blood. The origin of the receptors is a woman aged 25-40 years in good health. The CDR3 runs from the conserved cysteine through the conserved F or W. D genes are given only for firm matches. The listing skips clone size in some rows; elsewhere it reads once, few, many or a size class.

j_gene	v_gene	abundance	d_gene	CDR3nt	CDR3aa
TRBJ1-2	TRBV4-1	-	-	TGCGCCAGCAGCCAAGGCCCACTTTTGCGGTCTGGCTACACCTTC	CASSQGPLLRSGYTF
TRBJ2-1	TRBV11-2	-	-	TGTGCCAGCAGCTTAGGACAGTACAATGAGCAGTTCTTC	CASSLGQYNEQFF
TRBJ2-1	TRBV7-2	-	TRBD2	TGTGCCAGCAGCGAGCTACTAGCGGGAGTCTCTACCAATGAGCAGTTCTTC	CASSELLAGVSTNEQFF
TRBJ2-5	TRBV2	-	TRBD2	TGTGCCAGCAGTCGGGGACTAGCGGGAGGTAAGACCCAGTACTTC	CASSRGLAGGKTQYF
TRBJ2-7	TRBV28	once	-	TGTGCCAGCAGTTTAGGCCCCCTTGCTAGCGAATTTCTCCACGAGCAGTACTTC	CASSLGPLASEFLHEQYF
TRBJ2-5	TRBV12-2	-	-	TGTGCAAGTCGCTTAGAGACCCAGTACTTC	CASRLETQYF
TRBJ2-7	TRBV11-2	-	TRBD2	TGTGCCAGCAGCTTAGCTTTTGGCGGGAGCTCCTACGAGCAGTACTTC	CASSLAFGGSSYEQYF
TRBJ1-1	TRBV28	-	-	TGTGCCAGCAGCCGGACAGCATCCACTGAAGCTTTCTTT	CASSRTASTEAFF
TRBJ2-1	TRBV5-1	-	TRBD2	TGCGCCAGCAGTTATAGGATAGCGGGCCCCTACAATGAGCAGTTCTTC	CASSYRIAGPYNEQFF
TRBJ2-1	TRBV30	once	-	TGTGCCTGGAATCTTGGGGGCGAGAGAAATGAGCAGTTCTTC	CAWNLGGERNEQFF
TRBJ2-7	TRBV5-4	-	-	TGTGCCAGCAGCTTGATTGCGGGTGGCGAGCAGTACTTC	CASSLIAGGEQYF
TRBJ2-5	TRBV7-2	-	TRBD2	TGTGCCAGCAGCTTAGGTCTAGCGGGAGCAGAGACCCAGTACTTC	CASSLGLAGAETQYF
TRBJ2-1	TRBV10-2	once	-	TGCGCCAGCAGTGAGTCTAGCCATGAGCAGTTCTTC	CASSESSHEQFF
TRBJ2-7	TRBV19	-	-	TGTGCCAGTAGTGACCGGGGATCGTACGAGCAGTACTTC	CASSDRGSYEQYF
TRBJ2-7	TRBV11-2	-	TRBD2	TGTGCCAGCAGCTTTAGCGGGATTTCCTACGAGCAGTACTTC	CASSFSGISYEQYF
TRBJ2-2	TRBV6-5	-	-	TGTGCCAGCAGTTTCACCGGGGAGCTGTTTTTT	CASSFTGELFF
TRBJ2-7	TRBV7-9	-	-	TGTGCCAGCAGCTTAGTGGGCAGGGACCCCTACGAGCAGTACTTC	CASSLVGRDPYEQYF
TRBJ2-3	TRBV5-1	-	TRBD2	TGCGCCAGCAGCTTGGAACTAGCGGGTTTGGAAGGTACGCAGTATTTT	CASSLELAGLEGTQYF
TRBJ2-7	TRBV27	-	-	TGTGCCAGCAGTTTAGTCAGCGGGAAGACAGGCGAGCAGTACTTC	CASSLVSGKTGEQYF
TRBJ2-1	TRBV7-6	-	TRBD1	TGTGCCAGCAGCTTAGAGGCCGGGACAGGGGGGAATGAGCAGTTCTTC	CASSLEAGTGGNEQFF
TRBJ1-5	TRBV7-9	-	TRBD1	TGTGCCAGCAGCCTTGACAGGGGGCGCGGGTTGGGCAATCAGCCCCAGCATTTT	CASSLDRGRGLGNQPQHF
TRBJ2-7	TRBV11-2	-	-	TGTGCCAGCAGCTTATCTGGGTCGGGCTACGAGCAGTACTTC	CASSLSGSGYEQYF
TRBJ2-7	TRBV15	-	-	TGTGCCACCAGCAGAGTACTTGGAGACTACGAGCAGTACTTC	CATSRVLGDYEQYF
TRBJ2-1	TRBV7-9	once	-	TGTGCCAGCAGCCCCCTAGTAGATGAGCAGTTCTTC	CASSPLVDEQFF
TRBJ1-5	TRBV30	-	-	TGTGCCTGGACCACGCATAGCAATCAGCCCCAGCATTTT	CAWTTHSNQPQHF
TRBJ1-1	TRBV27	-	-	TGTGCCAGCAGCGATACAGATGCTGAAGCTTTCTTT	CASSDTDAEAFF
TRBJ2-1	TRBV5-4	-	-	TGTGCCAGCAGCTTGGTGCCCCACAATGAGCAGTTCTTC	CASSLVPHNEQFF
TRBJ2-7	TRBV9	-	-	TGTGCCAGCAGCGTAGAGGGCTCCCTAGGCTACGAGCAGTACTTC	CASSVEGSLGYEQYF
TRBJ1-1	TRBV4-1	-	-	TGCGCCAGCAGCTCCGACAGGCTAAACACTGAAGCTTTCTTT	CASSSDRLNTEAFF
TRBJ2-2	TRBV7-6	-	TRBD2	TGTGCCAGCAGCTTAGCTAGCGGGAGGGCCGGGGAGCTGTTTTTT	CASSLASGRAGELFF
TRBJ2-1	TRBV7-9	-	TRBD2	TGTGCCAGCAGGGTACTAGCGGGGGAGTACAATGAGCAGTTCTTC	CASRVLAGEYNEQFF
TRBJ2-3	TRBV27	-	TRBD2	TGTGCCAGCAGTCCGATACTAGCGGGAGGAGCAGATACGCAGTATTTT	CASSPILAGGADTQYF
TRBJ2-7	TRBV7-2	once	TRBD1	TGTGCCAGCAGCTTAGCGGGGACAGGGTTTGAAAGTTCCTACGAGCAGTACTTC	CASSLAGTGFESSYEQYF
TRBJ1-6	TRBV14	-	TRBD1	TGTGCCAGCAGCCAGAGCGACAGGGGGCTTTCACCCCTCCACTTT	CASSQSDRGLSPLHF
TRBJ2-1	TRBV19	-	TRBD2	TGTGCCAGTAGTCTAGCGGGGTACAATGAGCAGTTCTTC	CASSLAGYNEQFF